A single sample is the source of the 24 T cell receptor beta chains below, sequenced in a study of cytotoxic CD8 clonotypes in ibrutinib-treated CLL. Clones were read by immunoSEQ multiplex PCR, and TCRdb kept only the in-frame ones, dropping some. The sample includes around 150,000 clones, about four fifths of them seen just once. Specimen: PBMCs, collected after 12 months of ibrutinib treatment. The receptors stem from a human donor with chronic lymphocytic leukemia.

The chain links TRBV19 to TRBJ2-6; D is unresolved. Per germline, CDR1 LNHDA and CDR2 SQIVND (reference sequence). This CDR3 has 17 residues. V was pared by 3 bases and J by 1 base, with 13 bases between. Here the CDR3 reads CASSIPSLSSGANVLTF. The CDR3 DNA sequence: TGTGCCAGTAGTATCCCCTCCCTCTCTTCTGGGGCCAACGTCCTGACTTTC.

The J gene is TRBJ1-1, the V gene TRBV5-6; D perhaps matches TRBD1 (6 bases). Trimming removed 2 bases at V and 0 bases at J, with 11 bases between. Germline-derived CDR1 and CDR2 are SGHDT and YYEEEE. The CDR3 is 15 residues long. This chain's CDR3 is CASSFPGHLNTEAFF. CDR3 nucleotide sequence: TGTGCCAGCAGCTTCCCGGGACACCTGAACACTGAAGCTTTCTTT.

The chain is built from TRBV5-1 and TRBJ2-1, with 14 bases aligning to TRBD2. This CDR3 is built from 16 residues. V shed 5 bases, J shed 6 bases, and the junction held 7 bases outside the gene matches. CDR1 SGHRS and CDR2 YFSETQ come from the germline V gene. CDR3 amino acids: CASRLLGLAGVNEQFF. The CDR3 region has the DNA TGCGCCAGCAGACTCTTGGGACTAGCGGGAGTCAATGAGCAGTTCTTC.

Here the CDR3 reads CASSLASLTGELFF. In nucleotides, the CDR3 is TGCGCCAGCAGCTTGGCCAGTCTAACCGGGGAGCTGTTTTTT. The rearrangement joins TRBV5-1 to TRBJ2-2; D unclear. Trimming cost V 0 bases and J 5 bases, with 8 bases left between them. The germline V gene has CDR1 SGHRS and CDR2 YFSETQ. CDR3 length: 14 amino acids.

This clone was detected only once. The chain is built from TRBV7-2 and TRBJ1-2; D is perhaps TRBD1 (6 bases). Germline V gives CDR1 SGHTA, CDR2 FQGNSA. V was cut by 5 bases and J by 8 bases, with 18 bases left in between. The CDR3 is 14 residues long. The CDR3 loop reads CASSPRTPGHGYTF. CDR3 coding DNA: TGTGCCAGCAGCCCACGAACCCCGGGACACGGCTACACCTTC.

This clone was detected only a few times. V usage is TRBV9 and J usage is TRBJ2-3; 14 bases map to TRBD2. V lost 0 bases, J lost 5 bases, and 8 bases stayed unmatched. CDR3 length: 18 amino acids. The germline gives CDR1 SGDLS, CDR2 YYNGEE. CDR3 region: CASSVAGGTSGREDTQYF. The CDR3 DNA is TGTGCCAGCAGCGTAGCGGGGGGGACTAGCGGGAGAGAAGATACGCAGTATTTT.

This clone was seen a handful of times. The chain joins TRBV7-9 to TRBJ2-5, with 9 nucleotides matching TRBD2. J lost 3 bases, V lost 5 bases, and 10 bases had no gene match. CDR1 SEHNR and CDR2 FQNEAQ come from the germline V gene (reference sequence). The CDR3 is 16 residues long. CDR3 region: CASSPALAGPEETQYF. The CDR3 DNA is TGTGCCAGCAGCCCCGCACTAGCGGGCCCTGAAGAGACCCAGTACTTC.

V usage is TRBV5-1 and J usage is TRBJ1-1; D is undetermined. V lost 7 bases to trimming and J lost 2 bases, with 15 bases between them. From germline, CDR1 is SGHRS and CDR2 YFSETQ. The CDR3 contains 14 residues. The CDR3 region is CASVLDRLNTEAFF. Written as DNA, the CDR3 is TGCGCCAGCGTTCTTGACCGACTAAACACTGAAGCTTTCTTT.

The chain has TRBV5-6 and TRBJ1-4, with 7 bases fitting TRBD1. CDR1 is SGHDT, CDR2 YYEEEE, per germline. The CDR3 spans 15 residues. J lost 7 bases, V lost 4 bases, and 10 bases had no gene match. The CDR3 nucleotides read TGTGCCAGCAGCCAACCGGGACAGATTACTGAAAAACTGTTTTTT. It encodes CASSQPGQITEKLFF.

This sequence joins TRBV18 and TRBJ2-2; D remains ambiguous. The V gene's germline CDR1 is KGHSH and CDR2 LQKENI. Trimming stripped 4 bases from V and 6 bases from J, with 12 bases between. This CDR3 is built from 14 residues. This chain's CDR3 is CASSLGQISGELFF. The CDR3 nucleotides read TGTGCCAGCTCACTGGGCCAGATCTCCGGGGAGCTGTTTTTT. The full variable domain, in which reference TRBV18 and TRBJ2-2 provide the parts outside the CDR3, is NAGVMQNPRHLVRRRGQEARLRCSPMKGHSHVYWYRQLPEEGLKFMVYLQKENIIDESGMPKERFSAEFPKEGPSILRIQQVVRGDSAAYFCASSLGQISGELFFGEGSRLTVL.

The chain recombines TRBV28 with TRBJ1-2, with 7 bases that match TRBD1. Germline V lookup: CDR1 MDHEN, CDR2 SYDVKM. The CDR3 has 13 residues. Trimming removed 4 bases from V and 11 bases from J; junction bases left unmatched: 10. The CDR3 coding sequence is TGTGCCAGCAGTTCCGCACCTGGGACAGTTTACACCTTC. This gives the protein CASSSAPGTVYTF.

The chain has TRBV14 and TRBJ2-7; D may correspond to TRBD1 or TRBD2 (5 bases each). V was pared by 1 base and J by 9 bases, with 7 bases between. CDR1 SGHDN and CDR2 FVKESK come from the germline V gene. There are 11 residues in the CDR3. CDR3 coding DNA: TGTGCCAGCAGCCAAGGGGGGTGGCAGTACTTC. Translation gives CASSQGGWQYF.

This chain joins TRBV15 and TRBJ2-7, with TRBD1 as a possible D gene (6 bases). CDR1 is LNHNV and CDR2 is YYDKDF in the germline V gene (reference sequence). This CDR3 spans 14 amino acids. The V and J ends lost 0 bases and 0 bases respectively, with 6 bases between them. Written as DNA, the CDR3 is TGTGCCACCAGCAGAGACAGGGGCTCCTACGAGCAGTACTTC. It specifies CATSRDRGSYEQYF.

The chain employs TRBV18 and TRBJ2-1; D may be TRBD1 (5 bases). Per the germline V gene, CDR1 is KGHSH and CDR2 is LQKENI. The CDR3 covers 13 residues. V was clipped by 4 bases and J by 5 bases, with 9 bases between them. The CDR3 DNA reads as TGTGCCAGCTCACGAGGCAGGGACAATGAGCAGTTCTTC. Protein product: CASSRGRDNEQFF.

This clone was seen a handful of times. The genes are TRBV7-9 and TRBJ2-7, with TRBD2 matching 8 bases. There are 18 residues in the CDR3. Losses at the gene ends were 1 base for V and 5 bases for J; bases not matched to a gene: 16. Looked up from germline, CDR1 is SEHNR and CDR2 is FQNEAQ (reference sequence). The chain's CDR3 is CASSLGSMSAGGRNEQYF. Written as DNA, the CDR3 is TGTGCCAGCAGCTTAGGTAGTATGTCGGCGGGGGGACGCAACGAGCAGTACTTC.

The rearrangement links TRBV7-3 to TRBJ1-3, with a possible D match to TRBD1 (5 bases). Germline CDR1 SGHTA, CDR2 FQGTGA. Trimming shortened V by 5 bases and J by 0 bases, and 14 bases separated the two germline ends. This CDR3 has 16 residues. This chain's CDR3 is CASSPGTTYSGNTIYF. The CDR3 nucleotides are TGTGCCAGCAGCCCCGGGACGACTTACTCTGGAAACACCATATATTTT.

This chain joins TRBV9 and TRBJ1-1; D perhaps matches TRBD1 (6 bases). Trimming cost V 5 bases and J 4 bases, with 24 bases left between them. Per the germline V gene, CDR1 is SGDLS and CDR2 is YYNGEE. The CDR3 extends over 17 amino acids. Here the CDR3 DNA reads TGTGCCAGCAGAGAGTTTAAGGGGGGTCTTGGAGCCACTGAAGCTTTCTTT. Translating gives CASREFKGGLGATEAFF.

This chain links TRBV29-1 with TRBJ2-3; the match to TRBD2 covers 14 bases. V was clipped by 4 bases and J by 4 bases; unmatched bases: 4. CDR3 length equals 15 residues. CDR1 and CDR2 (germline): SQVTM, ANQGSEA. CDR3 sequence: CSVAGLAGVPDTQYF. CDR3 DNA: TGCAGCGTTGCGGGACTAGCGGGAGTTCCAGATACGCAGTATTTT.

This clone was seen a handful of times. This sequence joins TRBV11-2 and TRBJ2-7; D unclear. Between the trimmed V and J ends, which lost 2 bases and 6 bases, there was a span of 23 bases. CDR1 is SGHAT, CDR2 FQNNGV, per germline. The CDR3 runs 17 residues. The CDR3 DNA is TGTGCCAGCAGCTTAAGAACAGACCACCCCGTTTTCTGCGAGCAGTACTTC. Encoded protein: CASSLRTDHPVFCEQYF. Using reference TRBV11-2 and TRBJ2-7 for the parts outside the CDR3, the full variable domain is EAGVAQSPRYKIIEKRQSVAFWCNPISGHATLYWYQQILGQGPKLLIQFQNNGVVDDSQLPKDRFSAERLKGVDSTLKIQPAKLEDSAVYLCASSLRTDHPVFCEQYFGPGTRLTVT.

This clone showed up just a few times. The genes are TRBV27 and TRBJ1-5; 8 nucleotides match TRBD1. CDR1 is MNHEY, CDR2 SMNVEV, per germline (reference sequence). The CDR3 has 14 amino acids. Trimming removed 5 bases from V and 7 bases from J; junction bases left unmatched: 7. CDR3 coding DNA: TGTGCCAGCAGTCAAGGACAGGGATCCCAGCCCCAGCATTTT. Translating gives CASSQGQGSQPQHF.

In the case of this clone: The sample contains more than one DNA sequence encoding this CDR3. The chain recombines TRBV29-1 with TRBJ1-1; 9 nucleotides match TRBD1. Germline CDR1 SQVTM, CDR2 ANQGSEA. There are 12 residues in the CDR3. V shed 6 bases and J 4 bases; nucleotides not matched to a gene: 3. CDR3 residues: CSVGQGGTEAFF. The CDR3 DNA follows: TGCAGCGTGGGACAGGGAGGCACTGAAGCTTTCTTT. Filled out from reference TRBV29-1 and TRBJ1-1, the complete variable domain reads SAVISQKPSRDICQRGTSLTIQCQVDSQVTMMFWYRQQPGQSLTLIATANQGSEATYESGFVIDKFPISRPNLTFSTLTVSNMSPEDSSIYLCSVGQGGTEAFFGQGTRLTVV.

A word on this clone: An end of the junction does not agree with germline; a read error may underlie this. The genes are TRBV5-1 and TRBJ1-1, with no clear D. Germline V gives CDR1 SGHRS, CDR2 YFSETQ. The CDR3 is 13 amino acids. CDR3 amino acids: CASSWTANSEAFF. In DNA, the CDR3 is TGCGCCAGCAGCTGGACGGCAAACAGTGAAGCTTTCTTT. Using reference TRBV5-1 and TRBJ1-1 for the parts outside the CDR3, the full variable domain is KAGVTQTPRYLIKTRGQQVTLSCSPISGHRSVSWYQQTPGQGLQFLFEYFSETQRNKGNFPGRFSGRQFSNSRSEMNVSTLELGDSALYLCASSWTANSEAFFGQGTRLTVV.

The V and J genes are TRBV7-2 and TRBJ2-7; D not resolved. The germline V gene encodes CDR1 SGHTA and CDR2 FQGNSA. The CDR3 has 15 residues. V was pared by 1 base and J by 4 bases, with 14 bases between. This CDR3 reads CASSLVFGQDYEQYF. CDR3 nucleotide sequence: TGTGCCAGCAGCTTAGTTTTTGGGCAGGATTACGAGCAGTACTTC.

The chain uses TRBV2 and TRBJ1-4; 7 bases agree with TRBD1. The CDR3 is made up of 15 amino acids. CDR1 and CDR2 (germline): SNHLY, FYNNEI. With V trimmed by 5 bases and J by 0 bases, 3 bases remained unmatched. The CDR3 sequence is CASSNRGSTNEKLFF. In nucleotides, the CDR3 is TGTGCCAGCAGTAACAGGGGATCAACTAATGAAAAACTGTTTTTT.